The TCR beta chain under discussion was sequenced for a study of T cells in Graves' hyperthyroidism and ophthalmopathy. No progression to ophthalmopathy during 18 months of follow-up defined stable disease. PBMCs were derived from more than 8 ml fresh peripheral blood. This clonotype was seen repeatedly, ten times or more. V was pared by 9 bases and J by 7 bases, with 22 bases between. Germline lookup yields CDR1 LNHNV and CDR2 YYDKDF (reference sequence). The CDR3 contains 15 residues. Amplified TCR beta CDR3 regions came from RNA transcripts. HTBI primers drove first-round RT-PCR of the TCR CDR3. A single record per CDR3 protein comes from TCRdb applying MiXCR to the multiplex PCR reads. This table has 380,000 or so distinct CDR3 sequences, about 19% appearing once.

The receptor was isolated from a woman in her late teens or twenties with Graves' hyperthyroidism. Sequencing was performed on blood. The chain combines TRBV15 with TRBJ1-5; perhaps TRBD1 as D (6 bases). CDR3 DNA sequence: TGTGCCACTAGCCCCCATCAGGGGCTTGGACAGCCCCAGCATTTT. Protein product: CATSPHQGLGQPQHF.